This record covers a single TCR beta chain. Its antigen is currently not known. Per-nucleotide qualities are absent, and no much larger clonotype sits a single base away. In the prospective study, participants were roughly 18 to 89 years old, resided in about two dozen geographic areas of the United States, and were enrolled through a virtual design. In the prospective study, cohorts were assigned on the basis of participant-reported clinical history obtained from a screening survey and a study questionnaire. Mobile phlebotomists in the prospective study collected whole blood, serum and a nasopharyngeal or oropharyngeal swab from every participant. Additional blood draws and questionnaires over an approximately 2-month period could optionally be provided by prospective study participants. Prospective study blood samples were shipped either frozen or at room temperature before DNA extraction. This sample stems from a study of blood T cell repertoires in COVID-19 (dated by TCRdb to 2020 to 2022). Regarding the research as a whole: The collaborator samples originated in the United States, Italy and Spain and spanned the acute and convalescent phases of COVID-19. Where available, HLA class I and class II types were taken from metadata supplied by the sample provider and were not determined by assay-based typing. A de-identified subject ID, COVID-19 status, age in years and sex were almost always included in the sample metadata. The repertoires were released in a freely available public database meant as a resource for research on the immune response to SARS-CoV-2. The dataset comprised deeply sampled blood TCRbeta repertoires from subjects exposed to, actively infected with, or recovered from COVID-19. The prospective study material was composed of cDNA or gDNA derived from T cells, B-cell-depleted T cells, or PBMCs. Samples came from the ongoing ImmuneRACE study (first 160 participants) plus 1,254 subjects from 6 global collaborators. Study-wide conclusions, independent of this receptor: How much clinical and demographic metadata was included differed by source and by participant, and the metadata was provided uncurated.

TCRbeta CDR3 regions were amplified from genomic DNA by means of the immunoSEQ Assay, a bias-controlled multiplex PCR. Regarding the original processing steps: Nucleated cell counts per sample were estimated from amplification of reference gene primers within the assay. Sequence reads were collapsed and filtered to measure the absolute abundance of every unique TCRbeta CDR3 rearrangement. Productive Simpson clonality was computed per sample as the square root of Simpson's diversity index over productive rearrangements. TCRdb provides this immuneACCESS table in a form limited to in-frame rearrangements. Some clones are lacking; in checked studies, under half of them reflect an unresolved V gene, and why the rest are absent is not known. From that table come the V and J calls and clone size; the DNA was used to work out D and trimming. For this sample the table gives 200,000 or so clones, of which 85% to 90% were detected only once. The ten largest clonotypes hold more than 3% of the sample.

The sequencing sample was made of PBMCs or T cells enriched from blood (not recorded which). This TCR was recovered from a young woman in a cohort exposed to, infected with or recovered from COVID-19 (not recorded which).

The DNA is TGTGCCAGCAGCTTAGGGCAGGGGCGGTACGAGACCCAGTACTTC. Translated, this is CASSLGQGRYETQYF. Recombination connected TRBV11-2 to TRBJ2-5; the D segment could be TRBD1, given 6 matching bases. The CDR3 covers 15 residues, taking in both the cysteine and the phenylalanine. Only the CDR3 part of the read is kept: 45 bases, read in frame from the first base. V and J are truncated by 1 base and 5 bases respectively, leaving an intervening sequence of 14 bases. CDR1 is given as SGHAT and CDR2 as FQNNGV, both from the germline V gene. Full variable domain (CDR3 extended with the reference TRBV11-2 and TRBJ2-5 proteins): EAGVAQSPRYKIIEKRQSVAFWCNPISGHATLYWYQQILGQGPKLLIQFQNNGVVDDSQLPKDRFSAERLKGVDSTLKIQPAKLEDSAVYLCASSLGQGRYETQYFGPGTRLLVL.